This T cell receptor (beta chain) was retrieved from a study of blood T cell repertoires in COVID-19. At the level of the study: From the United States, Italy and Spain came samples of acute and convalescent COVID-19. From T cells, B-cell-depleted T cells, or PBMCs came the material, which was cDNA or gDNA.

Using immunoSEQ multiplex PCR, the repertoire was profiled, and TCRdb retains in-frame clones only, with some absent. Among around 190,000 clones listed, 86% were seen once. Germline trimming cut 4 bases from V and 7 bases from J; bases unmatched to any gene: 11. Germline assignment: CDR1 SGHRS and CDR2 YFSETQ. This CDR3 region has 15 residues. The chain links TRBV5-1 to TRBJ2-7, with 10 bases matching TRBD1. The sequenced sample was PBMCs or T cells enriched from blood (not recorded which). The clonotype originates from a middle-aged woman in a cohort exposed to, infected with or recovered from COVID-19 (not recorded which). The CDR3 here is CASSPTGTGAGEQYF. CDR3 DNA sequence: TGCGCCAGCAGCCCAACCGGGACAGGGGCGGGGGAGCAGTACTTC.